This T cell receptor beta chain was recovered during a study of Ad26.COV2.S vaccination and SARS-CoV-2 variants. Study-level background: Administration of Ad26.COV2.S was intramuscular, either once or twice 56 days apart.

Germline CDR1 and CDR2: MNHEY and SMNVEV (reference sequence). V was pared by 6 bases and J by 4 bases, with 9 bases of the junction left unmatched. There are 15 residues in the CDR3. Only in-frame clones appear in the TCRdb table, and some are missing; sequencing was by immunoSEQ multiplex PCR. Here the sample spans hundreds of thousands of clones, roughly 90% being singletons. Indicated treatment: 15 to 20 received Ad26.COV2.S at low or high dose, single or two shots; several received placebo; per-sample allocation not given. Day 63 after the first vaccine or placebo injection was the time point for sampling. In Boston, an adult donor aged 18-55 years took part. The shot given was an Ad26 vector that makes Wuhan-strain SARS-CoV-2 spike.

This receptor was taken from a person aged 18 to 65 who received the Ad26.COV2.S COVID-19 vaccine or a placebo. The material was peripheral blood, obtained in a trial of Ad26.COV2.S vaccine versus placebo. J is TRBJ2-7 and V is TRBV27; 10 positions match TRBD1. The CDR3 reads CASRLTGTGDYEQYF. The CDR3 DNA is TGTGCCAGCAGACTCACCGGGACAGGGGATTACGAGCAGTACTTC.